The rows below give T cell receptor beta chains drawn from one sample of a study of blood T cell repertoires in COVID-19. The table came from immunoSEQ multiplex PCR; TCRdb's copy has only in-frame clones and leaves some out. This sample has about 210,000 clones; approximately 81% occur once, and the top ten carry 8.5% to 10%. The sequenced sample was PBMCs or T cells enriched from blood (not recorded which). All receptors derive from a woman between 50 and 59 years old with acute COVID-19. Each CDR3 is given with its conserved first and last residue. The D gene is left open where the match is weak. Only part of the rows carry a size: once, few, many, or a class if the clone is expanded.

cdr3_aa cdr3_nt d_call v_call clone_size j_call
CASRPPGGGAFF TGTGCCAGCAGACCTCCGGGAGGGGGGGCTTTCTTT - TRBV6-2/TRBV6-3 - TRBJ1-1
CASSIAGGGGEQFF TGCGCCAGCAGCATAGCGGGAGGAGGTGGTGAGCAGTTCTTC TRBD2 TRBV4-3 - TRBJ2-1
CASSQFFVSDTQYF TGCGCCAGCAGCCAATTCTTCGTGTCAGATACGCAGTATTTT - TRBV4-1 - TRBJ2-3
CASSDLNSNYGYTF TGTGCCAGCAGTGATTTGAACTCTAACTATGGCTACACCTTC - TRBV2 many TRBJ1-2
CASSDERNLEKLFF TGTGCCAGCAGCGACGAGCGGAATTTGGAAAAACTGTTTTTT - TRBV11-3 - TRBJ1-4
CAWGASPEGEKLFF TGTGCCTGGGGTGCTTCCCCTGAGGGTGAAAAACTGTTTTTT - TRBV30 - TRBJ1-4
CASSKTGTRADTQYF TGTGCCAGTAGTAAGACCGGGACTAGAGCAGATACGCAGTATTTT TRBD2 TRBV19 once TRBJ2-3
CATSDPRGQRQTDTQYF TGTGCCACCAGTGACCCTCGAGGACAGCGCCAGACAGATACGCAGTATTTT - TRBV24-1 - TRBJ2-3
CASSLVRGQLGEQYF TGTGCCAGCAGCTTGGTACGAGGGCAGCTGGGAGAGCAGTACTTC - TRBV5-8 - TRBJ2-7
CASSLAGRDRGFREKLFF TGTGCCAGCAGCTTAGCTGGTAGGGACAGGGGGTTTCGTGAAAAACTGTTTTTT TRBD1 TRBV7-9 - TRBJ1-4
CASSWGGGSYNEQFF TGCGCCAGCAGCTGGGGGGGTGGCTCCTACAATGAGCAGTTCTTC TRBD2 TRBV5-1 - TRBJ2-1
CASSTPQRETQYF TGTGCCAGCAGTACGCCACAAAGAGAGACCCAGTACTTC - TRBV6-5 - TRBJ2-5
CASSPTSLYEQYF TGTGCCAGCAGCCCCACTAGCTTGTACGAGCAGTACTTC - TRBV7-2 - TRBJ2-7
CASSLRGGLDTQYF TGTGCCAGCAGCTTGCGGGGGGGGCTCGATACGCAGTATTTT TRBD2 TRBV5-4 - TRBJ2-3
CASSYTGVETEAFF TGCGCCAGTTCCTACACGGGGGTCGAGACTGAAGCTTTCTTT - TRBV10-2 - TRBJ1-1
CASSLKFSGFRGSFTGELFF TGTGCCAGCAGCCTGAAATTTAGCGGTTTTCGCGGTAGCTTCACCGGGGAGCTGTTTTTT - TRBV9 - TRBJ2-2
CASSPWRQGSLSSYNEQFF TGTGCCAGCAGCCCATGGCGGCAGGGTTCGCTAAGCTCCTACAATGAGCAGTTCTTC - TRBV7-2 - TRBJ2-1
CASSLTVSGTYGYTF TGTGCCAGCAGTTTAACGGTTTCCGGTACCTATGGCTACACCTTC - TRBV28 - TRBJ1-2
CASSSPTGFNQPQHF TGTGCCAGCAGTTCCCCGACAGGGTTCAATCAGCCCCAGCATTTT TRBD1 TRBV28 - TRBJ1-5
CASSPTLAGGPIVGELFF TGTGCCAGCTCACCCACCCTAGCGGGAGGCCCGATTGTCGGGGAGCTGTTTTTT TRBD2 TRBV18 - TRBJ2-2
CASSILTGLQETQYF TGTGCCAGTAGTATCTTGACAGGGCTCCAAGAGACCCAGTACTTC TRBD1 TRBV19 - TRBJ2-5
CASSEGVLGNQPQHF TGTGCCAGCAGTGAAGGAGTTTTGGGCAATCAGCCCCAGCATTTT - TRBV2 few TRBJ1-5
CASSFGEGEKLFF TGTGCCAGCAGCTTTGGGGAGGGGGAAAAACTGTTTTTT - TRBV7-6 - TRBJ1-4
CASSQARTGGYQETQYF TGTGCCAGCAGCCAAGCCCGGACGGGGGGGTACCAAGAGACCCAGTACTTC TRBD2 TRBV3-1/TRBV3-2 - TRBJ2-5
CASSQDPFRQGNNEQFF TGCGCCAGCAGCCAAGACCCGTTCCGACAGGGGAACAATGAGCAGTTCTTC TRBD1 TRBV4-3 many TRBJ2-1
CATSDPLDSPTGELFF TGTGCCACCAGTGATCCTCTGGACAGTCCCACCGGGGAGCTGTTTTTT - TRBV24-1 - TRBJ2-2
CATSAITSGGRDTQYF TGTGCCACCAGTGCAATAACTAGCGGGGGCCGAGATACGCAGTATTTT TRBD2 TRBV24-1 - TRBJ2-3
CASSLAGGSSYNSPLHF TGCGCCAGCAGCTTGGCCGGGGGTTCCTCCTATAATTCACCCCTCCACTTT - TRBV5-1 - TRBJ1-6
CASSLAGGLFYNEQFF TGTGCCAGCAGCCTAGCGGGAGGGTTATTCTACAATGAGCAGTTCTTC TRBD2 TRBV5-5 - TRBJ2-1
CAIKRTGGTNTIYF TGTGCCATCAAGCGGACAGGGGGAACGAACACCATATATTTT TRBD1 TRBV10-3 few TRBJ1-3
CASSQTGHSPLHF TGTGCCAGCAGCCAAACGGGACACTCACCCCTCCACTTT - TRBV3-1/TRBV3-2 - TRBJ1-6
CASSQDKYGSSSYNEQFF TGTGCCAGCAGCCAGGACAAATACGGGAGTAGCTCCTACAATGAGCAGTTCTTC - TRBV3-1/TRBV3-2 - TRBJ2-1
CASSYSRDSHSYEQYF TGTGCCAGCAGTTACTCTCGGGACAGCCACTCCTACGAGCAGTACTTC TRBD1 TRBV6-5 - TRBJ2-7
CASSQAGSGAYNEQFF TGTGCCAGCAGCCAAGCTGGAAGCGGGGCCTACAATGAGCAGTTCTTC TRBD2 TRBV4-2 - TRBJ2-1
CASSQQVRGGEQYF TGTGCCAGCAGCCAACAAGTTAGGGGGGGCGAGCAGTACTTC - TRBV14 - TRBJ2-7
CASMVGGATEAFF TGTGCCAGTATGGTAGGGGGGGCCACTGAAGCTTTCTTT - TRBV19 - TRBJ1-1
CASSAKKTVFYGYTF TGTGCCAGCAGCGCGAAAAAGACAGTTTTCTATGGCTACACCTTC - TRBV5-6 few TRBJ1-2
CASSLDTGTDTQYF TGCGCCAGCAGCTTGGATACAGGGACAGATACGCAGTATTTT - TRBV5-1 - TRBJ2-3
CASSEVAGYEQYF TGTGCCAGCAGTGAGGTGGCGGGATACGAGCAGTACTTC - TRBV6-1 once TRBJ2-7
CASSPQGTQQYF TGTGCCAGCAGCCCACAGGGGACGCAGCAGTACTTC TRBD1 TRBV3-1/TRBV3-2 - TRBJ2-7
CASSKDGMGTQYF TGTGCCAGCAGTAAGGACGGGATGGGGACCCAGTACTTC - TRBV2 - TRBJ2-5
CASSLAVQMNTEAFF TGTGCCAGCAGTTTGGCGGTACAAATGAACACTGAAGCTTTCTTT - TRBV28 - TRBJ1-1
CASSKVGTGGFNEQFF TGTGCCAGTAGTAAGGTCGGGACAGGGGGCTTCAATGAGCAGTTCTTC TRBD1 TRBV19 - TRBJ2-1
CASSHQGSVNEKLFF TGCGCCAGCAGCCATCAGGGAAGTGTCAATGAAAAACTGTTTTTT - TRBV4-3 - TRBJ1-4
CASSTGNEQFF TGTGCCAGCAGTACAGGGAATGAGCAGTTCTTC - TRBV7-6 - TRBJ2-1
CASSRVPDYEQYF TGTGCCAGCAGCCGGGTCCCAGATTACGAGCAGTACTTC - TRBV7-8 once TRBJ2-7
CATSGDRGTNEKLFF TGTGCCACCAGCGGAGACAGGGGTACTAATGAAAAACTGTTTTTT TRBD1 TRBV15 - TRBJ1-4
CASSFPDSSGNTIYF TGTGCCAGCAGCTTTCCCGACAGCTCTGGAAACACCATATATTTT - TRBV7-8 - TRBJ1-3
CASINWNRGSNEQFF TGTGCCAGCATTAACTGGAACAGGGGAAGCAATGAGCAGTTCTTC TRBD1 TRBV28 - TRBJ2-1
CASGGWANEKLFF TGTGCCAGCGGGGGGTGGGCTAATGAAAAACTGTTTTTT - TRBV28 - TRBJ1-4